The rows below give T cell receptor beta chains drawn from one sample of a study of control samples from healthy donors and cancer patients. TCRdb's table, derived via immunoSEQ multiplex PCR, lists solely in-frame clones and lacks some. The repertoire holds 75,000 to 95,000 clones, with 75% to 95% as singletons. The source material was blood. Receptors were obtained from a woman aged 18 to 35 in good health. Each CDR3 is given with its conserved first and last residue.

CDR3: CASSVSSGGYNEQFF; V: TRBV9; J: TRBJ2-1
CDR3: CASSDSLYSPLHF; V: TRBV2; J: TRBJ1-6
CDR3: CASNSGDYGYTF; V: TRBV21-1; J: TRBJ1-2
CDR3: CASSLAGLPGEQYF; V: TRBV6-5; J: TRBJ2-7
CDR3: CASSDPPGELFF; V: TRBV6-1; J: TRBJ2-2
CDR3: CASSSPGRESYEQYF; V: TRBV7-9; J: TRBJ2-7
CDR3: CASSLAGTGGTEAFF; V: TRBV5-1; J: TRBJ1-1
CDR3: CASNSQGYNEQFF; V: TRBV12-5; J: TRBJ2-1
CDR3: CASSPKTGVISPNTEAFF; V: TRBV18; J: TRBJ1-1
CDR3: CASSLGGQSEQYF; V: TRBV5-1; J: TRBJ2-7
CDR3: CASSQEGWKVRRETQYF; V: TRBV14; J: TRBJ2-5
CDR3: CASSIRAGTEAFF; V: TRBV7-2; J: TRBJ1-1
CDR3: CASSQHNFLDAHF; V: TRBV3-1/TRBV3-2; J: TRBJ2-4
CDR3: CASSGDRESVGYTF; V: TRBV9; J: TRBJ1-2
CDR3: CASSLIDRDETEAFF; V: TRBV4-1; J: TRBJ1-1
CDR3: CASSLDFDSYEQYF; V: TRBV7-9; J: TRBJ2-7
CDR3: CASSFEGWDGFSEKLFF; V: TRBV7-9; J: TRBJ1-4
CDR3: CASSLTRGREQFF; V: TRBV7-3; J: TRBJ2-1
CDR3: CASSPRTGAVYSNQPQHF; V: TRBV4-1; J: TRBJ1-5
CDR3: CASSSGGQPQETQYF; V: TRBV11-3; J: TRBJ2-5
CDR3: CASSVETNSPLHF; V: TRBV9; J: TRBJ1-6
CDR3: CASSLGVQGGQNYGYTF; V: TRBV7-2; J: TRBJ1-2
CDR3: CSAQLPLGFDTQYF; V: TRBV29-1; J: TRBJ2-3
CDR3: CAAPWGTPGELFF; V: TRBV10-1; J: TRBJ2-2
CDR3: CSVRGGTSSYEQYF; V: TRBV29-1; J: TRBJ2-7
CDR3: CASSLSPGGTSYNSPLHF; V: TRBV5-1; J: TRBJ1-6
CDR3: CASSIPTGTGRAEKLFF; V: TRBV19; J: TRBJ1-4
CDR3: CASGILRAGGHEQYF; V: TRBV7-9; J: TRBJ2-7
CDR3: CASSSQGTDTQYF; V: TRBV4-1; J: TRBJ2-3
CDR3: CASSQEAGLGYGYTF; V: TRBV4-1; J: TRBJ1-2
CDR3: CSVEGSSTGQYF; V: TRBV29-1; J: TRBJ2-7
CDR3: CASRPTGMGYTF; V: TRBV5-5; J: TRBJ1-2
CDR3: CASSHPRWTGKACGNTIYF; V: TRBV19; J: TRBJ1-3
CDR3: CASSLMGYTEAFF; V: TRBV5-6; J: TRBJ1-1
CDR3: CASSRGLAGGYEQYF; V: TRBV6-5; J: TRBJ2-7
CDR3: CASSQYGQGYSGNTIYF; V: TRBV5-1; J: TRBJ1-3
CDR3: CASSISMTGGYEQYF; V: TRBV19; J: TRBJ2-7
CDR3: CASSSLDTGDPRDEQFF; V: TRBV5-1; J: TRBJ2-1
CDR3: CASSIPPNTEAFF; V: TRBV19; J: TRBJ1-1
CDR3: CASTRDSYEQYF; V: TRBV2; J: TRBJ2-7
CDR3: CSGAGGPNTEAFF; V: TRBV29-1; J: TRBJ1-1
CDR3: CASTHPPDYEQYF; V: TRBV11-2; J: TRBJ2-7
CDR3: CASHPGMSNQPQHF; V: TRBV19; J: TRBJ1-5
CDR3: CATSRSRTAEAFF; V: TRBV15; J: TRBJ1-1
CDR3: CSASGGEQYF; V: TRBV20-1; J: TRBJ2-7
CDR3: CASEGQGAGQPQHF; V: TRBV6-6; J: TRBJ1-5
CDR3: CASSLDPGLLNTEAFF; V: TRBV7-9; J: TRBJ1-1
CDR3: CASSEPLRNTEAFF; V: TRBV6-4; J: TRBJ1-1
CDR3: CATSRPWGGSTEAFF; V: TRBV15; J: TRBJ1-1
CDR3: CASSDPGQVTDTQYF; V: TRBV25-1; J: TRBJ2-3
CDR3: CASSRPERDRGFTMGYTF; V: TRBV6-6; J: TRBJ1-2
CDR3: CASSMGLRAPNQPQHF; V: TRBV19; J: TRBJ1-5
CDR3: CASSPTGTGSRYEQYF; V: TRBV7-9; J: TRBJ2-7
CDR3: CASSPQRPNQPQHF; V: TRBV28; J: TRBJ1-5
CDR3: CASTRQGASYEQYF; V: TRBV6-6; J: TRBJ2-7
CDR3: CASSSPRDSIMGNQPQHF; V: TRBV6-2/TRBV6-3; J: TRBJ1-5
CDR3: CASSREASNTGELFF; V: TRBV19; J: TRBJ2-2
CDR3: CASSLARTGGYGYTF; V: TRBV5-6; J: TRBJ1-2
CDR3: CATSRGAGQSGGNTIYF; V: TRBV15; J: TRBJ1-3
CDR3: CAKRDRGRTQPQHF; V: TRBV24-1; J: TRBJ1-5